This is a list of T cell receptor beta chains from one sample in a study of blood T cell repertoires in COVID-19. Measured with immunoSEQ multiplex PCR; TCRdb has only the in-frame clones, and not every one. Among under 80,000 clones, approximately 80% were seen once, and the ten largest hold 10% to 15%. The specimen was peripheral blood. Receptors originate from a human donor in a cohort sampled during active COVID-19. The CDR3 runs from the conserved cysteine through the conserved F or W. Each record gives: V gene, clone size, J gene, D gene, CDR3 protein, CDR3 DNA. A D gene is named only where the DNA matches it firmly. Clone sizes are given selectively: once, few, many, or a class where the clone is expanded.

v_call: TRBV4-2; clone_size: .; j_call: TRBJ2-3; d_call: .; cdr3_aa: CASSQNVGGGGTDTQYF; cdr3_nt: TGTGCCAGCAGCCAGAACGTGGGAGGGGGGGGCACAGATACGCAGTATTTT
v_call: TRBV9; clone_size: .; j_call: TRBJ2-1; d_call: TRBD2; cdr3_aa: CASSVSGGPVYEQFF; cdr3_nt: TGTGCCAGCAGCGTTAGCGGGGGACCGGTGTATGAGCAGTTCTTC
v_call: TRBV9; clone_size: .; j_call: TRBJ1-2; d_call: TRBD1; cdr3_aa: CASSVVGTANYGYTF; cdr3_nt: TGTGCCAGCAGCGTAGTGGGGACAGCGAACTATGGCTACACCTTC
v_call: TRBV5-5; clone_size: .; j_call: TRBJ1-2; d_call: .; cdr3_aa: CASSPEGLPYGYTF; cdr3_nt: TGTGCCAGCAGCCCAGAGGGTCTACCCTATGGCTACACCTTC
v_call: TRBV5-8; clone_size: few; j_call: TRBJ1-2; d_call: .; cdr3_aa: CASSFSGLYGYTF; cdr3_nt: TGTGCCAGCAGCTTTTCTGGACTCTATGGCTACACCTTC
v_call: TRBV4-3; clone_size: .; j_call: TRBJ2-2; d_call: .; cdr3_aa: CASSQETPTGELFF; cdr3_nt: TGCGCCAGCAGCCAAGAAACACCGACCGGGGAGCTGTTTTTT
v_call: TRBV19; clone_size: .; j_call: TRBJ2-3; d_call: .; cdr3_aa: CASSPRRGSTDTQYF; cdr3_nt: TGTGCCAGTAGTCCGAGGCGCGGATCTACAGATACGCAGTATTTT
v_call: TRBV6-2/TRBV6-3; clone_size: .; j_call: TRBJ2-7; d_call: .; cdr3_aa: CASSALAYGEQYF; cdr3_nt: TGTGCCAGCAGCGCCCTAGCGTACGGCGAGCAGTACTTC
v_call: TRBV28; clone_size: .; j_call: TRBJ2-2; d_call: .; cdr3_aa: CASSLGQGNGELFF; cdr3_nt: TGTGCCAGCAGTTTAGGCCAGGGAAACGGGGAGCTGTTTTTT
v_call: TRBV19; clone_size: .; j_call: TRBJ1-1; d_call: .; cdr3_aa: CASSRGQGTEAFF; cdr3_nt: TGTGCCAGTAGTAGGGGACAAGGGACTGAAGCTTTCTTT
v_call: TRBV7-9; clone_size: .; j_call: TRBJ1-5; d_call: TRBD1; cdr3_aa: CASSRAGGNQPQHF; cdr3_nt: TGTGCCAGCAGCCGAGCAGGGGGGAATCAGCCCCAGCATTTT
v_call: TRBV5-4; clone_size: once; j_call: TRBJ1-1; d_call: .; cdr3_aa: CASSSGMNTEAFF; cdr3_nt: TGTGCCAGCAGTTCAGGTATGAACACTGAAGCTTTCTTT
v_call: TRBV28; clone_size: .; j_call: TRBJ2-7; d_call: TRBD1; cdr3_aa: CASRDTGGSYEQYF; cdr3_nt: TGTGCCAGCAGGGACACAGGGGGCTCCTACGAGCAGTACTTC
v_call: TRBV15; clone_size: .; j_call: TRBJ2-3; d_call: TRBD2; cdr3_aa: CATSGTSRLAGDGGTDTQYF; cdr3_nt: TGTGCCACCAGCGGAACTAGTAGATTAGCGGGAGATGGTGGCACAGATACGCAGTATTTT
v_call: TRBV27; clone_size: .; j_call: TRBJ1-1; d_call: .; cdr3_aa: CASRKGQFNTEAFF; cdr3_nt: TGTGCCAGCAGAAAAGGACAGTTTAACACTGAAGCTTTCTTT
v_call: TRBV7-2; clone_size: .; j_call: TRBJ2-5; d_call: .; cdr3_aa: CASSPHSGRETQYF; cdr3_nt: TGTGCCAGCAGCCCCCACAGCGGACGAGAGACCCAGTACTTC
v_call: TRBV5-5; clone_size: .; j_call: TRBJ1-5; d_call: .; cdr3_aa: CASSSNAGSNQPQHF; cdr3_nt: TGTGCCAGCAGCTCCAATGCAGGGAGCAATCAGCCCCAGCATTTT
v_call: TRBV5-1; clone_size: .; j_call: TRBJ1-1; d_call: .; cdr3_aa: CASSLNFPQGGTEAFF; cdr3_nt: TGCGCCAGCAGCTTGAATTTTCCCCAGGGAGGCACTGAAGCTTTCTTT
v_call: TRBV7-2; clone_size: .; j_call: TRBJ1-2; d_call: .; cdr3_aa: CASSFGPRADGYTF; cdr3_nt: TGTGCCAGCAGCTTCGGCCCGCGGGCCGATGGCTACACCTTC
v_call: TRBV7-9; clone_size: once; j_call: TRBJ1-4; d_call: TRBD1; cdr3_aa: CASSLATGGWAEKLFF; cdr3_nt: TGTGCCAGCAGCTTAGCTACAGGGGGCTGGGCGGAAAAACTGTTTTTT
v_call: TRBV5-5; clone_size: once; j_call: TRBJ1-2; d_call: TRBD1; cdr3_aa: CASSLGTGAVYYGYTF; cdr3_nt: TGTGCCAGCAGCTTGGGGACAGGGGCGGTTTACTATGGCTACACCTTC
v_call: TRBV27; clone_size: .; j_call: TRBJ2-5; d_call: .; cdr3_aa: CASSLRRYQETQYF; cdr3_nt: TGTGCCAGCAGTTTACGCAGGTACCAAGAGACCCAGTACTTC
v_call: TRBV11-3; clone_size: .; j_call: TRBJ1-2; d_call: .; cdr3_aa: CASSADTANYGYTF; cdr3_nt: TGTGCCAGCAGCGCGGACACCGCTAACTATGGCTACACCTTC
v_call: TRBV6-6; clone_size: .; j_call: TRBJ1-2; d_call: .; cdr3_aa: CASKAGVYGYTF; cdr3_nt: TGTGCCAGCAAGGCAGGGGTCTATGGCTACACCTTC
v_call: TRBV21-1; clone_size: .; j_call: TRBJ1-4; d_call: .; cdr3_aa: CASSVIRGGKLFF; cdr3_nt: TGTGCCAGCAGCGTGATTAGGGGGGGAAAACTGTTTTTT
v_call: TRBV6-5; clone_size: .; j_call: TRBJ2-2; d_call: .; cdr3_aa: CASSFSGELFF; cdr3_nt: TGTGCCAGCAGTTTTAGCGGGGAGCTGTTTTTT
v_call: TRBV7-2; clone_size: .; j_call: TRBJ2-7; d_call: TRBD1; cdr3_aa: CASSLLSGTGYHEQYF; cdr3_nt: TGTGCCAGCAGCTTACTTTCCGGGACAGGGTACCACGAGCAGTACTTC
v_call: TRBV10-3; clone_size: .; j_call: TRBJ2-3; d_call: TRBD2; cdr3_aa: CAITAGGVDTQYF; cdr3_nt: TGTGCCATCACGGCGGGGGGGGTAGATACGCAGTATTTT
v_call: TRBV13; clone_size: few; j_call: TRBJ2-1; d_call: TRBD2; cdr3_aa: CASSSRLANEQFF; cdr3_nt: TGTGCCAGCAGCTCAAGACTAGCGAATGAGCAGTTCTTC
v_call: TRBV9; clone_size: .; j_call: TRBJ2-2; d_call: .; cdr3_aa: CASSASVPGELFF; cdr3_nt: TGTGCCAGCAGCGCCTCAGTCCCCGGGGAGCTGTTTTTT
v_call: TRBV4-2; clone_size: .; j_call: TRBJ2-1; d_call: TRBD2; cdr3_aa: CASSNLGLAGDYEQFF; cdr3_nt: TGTGCCAGCAGCAATCTGGGACTAGCGGGGGACTATGAGCAGTTCTTC
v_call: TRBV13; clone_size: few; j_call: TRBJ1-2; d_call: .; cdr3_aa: CASSLGFGQYGYTF; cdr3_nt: TGTGCCAGCAGCTTAGGGTTCGGACAGTATGGCTACACCTTC
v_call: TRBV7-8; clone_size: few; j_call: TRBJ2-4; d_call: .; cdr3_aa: CASSLGSKGSDKNIQYF; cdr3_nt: TGTGCCAGCAGCTTAGGCTCGAAGGGGTCTGACAAAAACATTCAGTACTTC
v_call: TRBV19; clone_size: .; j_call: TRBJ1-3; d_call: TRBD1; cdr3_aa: CASIYRGRWNTIYF; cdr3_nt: TGTGCCAGCATATACAGGGGAAGGTGGAACACCATATATTTT
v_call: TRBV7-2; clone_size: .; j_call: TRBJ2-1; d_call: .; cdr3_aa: CASSRQGSNEQFF; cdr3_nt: TGTGCCAGCAGCCGGCAGGGTTCCAATGAGCAGTTCTTC
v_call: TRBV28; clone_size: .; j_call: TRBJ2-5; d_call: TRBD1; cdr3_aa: CASSFSGQSPAETQYF; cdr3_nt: TGTGCCAGCAGTTTCTCGGGACAGTCACCGGCAGAGACCCAGTACTTC
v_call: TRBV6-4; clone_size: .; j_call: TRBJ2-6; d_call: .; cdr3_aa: CASSGDSGLSGANVLTF; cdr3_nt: TGTGCCAGCAGCGGGGATTCAGGCCTCTCTGGGGCCAACGTCCTGACTTTC
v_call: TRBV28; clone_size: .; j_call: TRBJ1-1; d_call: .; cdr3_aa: CASSLPVGGRREAFF; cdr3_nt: TGTGCCAGCAGTTTACCGGTCGGGGGGCGCCGTGAAGCTTTCTTT
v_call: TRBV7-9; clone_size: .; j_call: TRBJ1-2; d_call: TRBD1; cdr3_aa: CASSLARQGNGYTF; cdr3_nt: TGTGCCAGCAGCTTAGCTCGACAGGGGAATGGCTACACCTTC
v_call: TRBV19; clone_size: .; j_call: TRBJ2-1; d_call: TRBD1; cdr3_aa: CASTKEGQLSSYNEQFF; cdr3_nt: TGTGCCAGTACCAAAGAGGGACAGCTTAGCTCCTACAATGAGCAGTTCTTC
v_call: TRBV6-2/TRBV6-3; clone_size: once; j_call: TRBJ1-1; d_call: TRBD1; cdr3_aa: CASSHGDRGRMNTEAFF; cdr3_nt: TGTGCCAGCAGTCACGGGGACAGGGGACGCATGAACACTGAAGCTTTCTTT
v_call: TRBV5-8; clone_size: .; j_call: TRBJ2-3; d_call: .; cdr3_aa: CASSLVQGWADTQYF; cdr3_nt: TGTGCCAGCAGCTTGGTGCAGGGGTGGGCAGATACGCAGTATTTT
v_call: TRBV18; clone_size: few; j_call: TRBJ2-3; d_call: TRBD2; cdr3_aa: CASSPPEIGGAGDTQYF; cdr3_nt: TGTGCCAGCTCACCACCAGAGATCGGGGGGGCCGGAGATACGCAGTATTTT
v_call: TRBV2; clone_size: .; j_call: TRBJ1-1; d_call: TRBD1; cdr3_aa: CASSIGQGNTEAFF; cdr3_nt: TGTGCCAGCAGTATTGGACAGGGGAACACTGAAGCTTTCTTT
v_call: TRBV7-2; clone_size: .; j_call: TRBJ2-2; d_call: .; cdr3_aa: CASSLDDPGGTGELFF; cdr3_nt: TGTGCCAGCAGCTTAGACGACCCCGGGGGCACCGGGGAGCTGTTTTTT
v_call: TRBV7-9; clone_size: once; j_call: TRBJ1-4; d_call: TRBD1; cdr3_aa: CASSLGATGGGGEKLFF; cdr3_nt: TGTGCCAGCAGCTTGGGGGCGACAGGGGGAGGTGGAGAAAAACTGTTTTTT
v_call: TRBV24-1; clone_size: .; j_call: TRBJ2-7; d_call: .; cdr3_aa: CATSDRPPGSAIYEQYF; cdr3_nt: TGTGCCACCAGTGATCGACCGCCGGGATCAGCAATCTACGAGCAGTACTTC
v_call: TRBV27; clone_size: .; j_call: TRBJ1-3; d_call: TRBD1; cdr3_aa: CAVRSGGGGNTIYF; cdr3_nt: TGTGCCGTCCGTTCAGGGGGTGGAGGAAACACCATATATTTT
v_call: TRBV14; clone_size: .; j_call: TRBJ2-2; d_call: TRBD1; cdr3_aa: CASSRGQALNTGELFF; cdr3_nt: TGTGCCAGCAGCCGGGGACAGGCCTTGAACACCGGGGAGCTGTTTTTT